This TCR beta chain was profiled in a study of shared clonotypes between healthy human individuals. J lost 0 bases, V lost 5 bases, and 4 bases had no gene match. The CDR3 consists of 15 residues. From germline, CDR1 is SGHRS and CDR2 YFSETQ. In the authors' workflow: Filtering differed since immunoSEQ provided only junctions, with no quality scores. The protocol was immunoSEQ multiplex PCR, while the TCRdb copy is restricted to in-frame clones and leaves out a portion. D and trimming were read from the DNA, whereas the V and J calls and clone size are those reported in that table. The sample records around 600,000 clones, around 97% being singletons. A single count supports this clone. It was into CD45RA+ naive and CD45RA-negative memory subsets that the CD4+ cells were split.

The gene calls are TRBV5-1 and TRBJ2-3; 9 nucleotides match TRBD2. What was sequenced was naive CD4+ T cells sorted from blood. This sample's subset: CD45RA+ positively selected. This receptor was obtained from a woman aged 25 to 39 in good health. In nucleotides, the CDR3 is TGCGCCAGCAGGGGTCTAGCGGGAAGCACAGATACGCAGTATTTT. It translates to CASRGLAGSTDTQYF. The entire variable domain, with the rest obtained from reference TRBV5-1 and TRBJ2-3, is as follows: KAGVTQTPRYLIKTRGQQVTLSCSPISGHRSVSWYQQTPGQGLQFLFEYFSETQRNKGNFPGRFSGRQFSNSRSEMNVSTLELGDSALYLCASRGLAGSTDTQYFGPGTRLTVL.